The source of this T cell receptor beta chain is a study of Ad26.COV2.S vaccination and SARS-CoV-2 variants. Findings and caveats of the study: People given the vaccine had a wider spike-specific TCR breadth than placebo recipients did. Placebo recipients and vaccine recipients were similar in non-spike TCR breadth. Considerable breadth of spike-specific CD8+ and CD4+ T cell responses has reportedly been documented following vaccination. Assessments of TCR breadth and depth may have underestimated the total T cell responses.

The CDR3 runs to 16 residues. The ends lost 3 bases at V and 1 base at J; junction bases unmatched: 7. Germline V gene sequence: CDR1 ENHRY, CDR2 SYGVKD. Repertoires were generated with immunoSEQ multiplex PCR, while TCRdb's copy carries only in-frame clones and drops some. Altogether around 370,000 clones are present, 90% to 95% being singletons, with the ten largest covering 3.5% to 4.5%. As concerns this clone: Antigen specificity is unknown.

The sample consisted of peripheral blood, taken after recovery from COVID-19. The chain carries TRBV10-3 and TRBJ1-2; 8 nucleotides match TRBD1. This TCR was sampled from a human donor who had recovered from COVID-19. CDR3 residues: CAISEEGGQDNYGYTF. The DNA of the CDR3 is TGTGCCATCAGTGAAGAAGGGGGACAGGATAACTATGGCTACACCTTC.